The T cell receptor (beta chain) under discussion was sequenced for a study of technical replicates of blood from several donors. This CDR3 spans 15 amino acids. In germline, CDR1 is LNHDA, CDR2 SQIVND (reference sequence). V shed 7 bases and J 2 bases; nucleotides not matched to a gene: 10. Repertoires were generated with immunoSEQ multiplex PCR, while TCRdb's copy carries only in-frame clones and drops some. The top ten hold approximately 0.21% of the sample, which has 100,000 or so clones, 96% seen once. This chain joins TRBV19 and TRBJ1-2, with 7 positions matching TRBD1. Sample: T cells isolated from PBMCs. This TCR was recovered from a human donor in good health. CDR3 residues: CASNTWDSRNYGYTF. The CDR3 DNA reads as TGTGCCAGTAATACGTGGGACAGTCGGAACTATGGCTACACCTTC.